The present T cell receptor (beta chain) was sequenced within a study of vaccination and CD4 T cells after COVID-19. The Oncomine TCR Beta short-read assay was what sequenced the DNA obtained from cultured CD4+ T cells. Each CDR3 protein is one row after TCRdb ran MiXCR on the PCR reads. Among 18,000 or so distinct CDR3 sequences, less than 30% were seen once, and the ten largest hold approximately 15%. Treatment indicated: roughly 10-day PBMC culture with coronavirus spike peptide pools or control peptides (ViraFEST assay). Antigen-specific T cells were expanded with peptide pools by ViraFEST, and TCRs were then sequenced. Peptide pools at about 9 ug/ml stimulated two million PBMCs per well with about 9.1 IU/ml IL-2. This clonotype rates as medium-sized. Its matching antigen is unknown. The TCR originated in a human donor with COVID-19. The specimen was cultured CD4+ T cells from blood.

The CDR3 nucleotides are TGCAGTGCTAGTCCAAGCCGGGGGAACTATGGCTACACCTTC. Translation: CSASPSRGNYGYTF. The chain couples TRBV20-1 to TRBJ1-2, with D maybe TRBD1 (5 bases). The CDR3 is 14 residues long. Trimming took off 3 bases at V and 2 bases at J, with 13 bases between the two ends. CDR1 and CDR2 from the germline V gene are DFQATT and SNEGSKA (reference sequence).